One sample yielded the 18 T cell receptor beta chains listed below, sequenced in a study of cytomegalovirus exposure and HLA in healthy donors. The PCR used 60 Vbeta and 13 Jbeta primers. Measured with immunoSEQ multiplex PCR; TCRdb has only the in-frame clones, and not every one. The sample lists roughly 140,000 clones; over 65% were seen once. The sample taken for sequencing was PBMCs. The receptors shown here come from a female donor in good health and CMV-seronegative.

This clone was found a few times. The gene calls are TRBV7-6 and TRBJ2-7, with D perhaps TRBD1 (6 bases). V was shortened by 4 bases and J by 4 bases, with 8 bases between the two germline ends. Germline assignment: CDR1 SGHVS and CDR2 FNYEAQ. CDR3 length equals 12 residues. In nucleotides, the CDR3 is TGTGCCAGCAGCTCAGACAGGTACGAGCAGTACTTC. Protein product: CASSSDRYEQYF. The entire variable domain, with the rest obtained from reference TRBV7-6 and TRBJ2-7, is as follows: GAGVSQSPRYKVTKRGQDVALRCDPISGHVSLYWYRQALGQGPEFLTYFNYEAQQDKSGLPNDRFSAERPEGSISTLTIQRTEQRDSAMYRCASSSDRYEQYFGPGTRLTVT.

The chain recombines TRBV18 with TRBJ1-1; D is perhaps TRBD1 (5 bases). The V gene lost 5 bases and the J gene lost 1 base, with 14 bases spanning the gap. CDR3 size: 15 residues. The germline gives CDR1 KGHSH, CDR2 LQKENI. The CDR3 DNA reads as TGTGCCAGCTCAAAATTCCCCAGGGAGAACACTGAAGCTTTCTTT. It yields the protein CASSKFPRENTEAFF.

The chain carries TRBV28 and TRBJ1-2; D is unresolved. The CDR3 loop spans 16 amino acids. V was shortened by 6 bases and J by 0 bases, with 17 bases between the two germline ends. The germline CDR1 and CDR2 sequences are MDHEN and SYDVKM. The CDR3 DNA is TGTGCCAGCAGCAGTGGACCGGGATTTCCTAACTATGGCTACACCTTC. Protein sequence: CASSSGPGFPNYGYTF.

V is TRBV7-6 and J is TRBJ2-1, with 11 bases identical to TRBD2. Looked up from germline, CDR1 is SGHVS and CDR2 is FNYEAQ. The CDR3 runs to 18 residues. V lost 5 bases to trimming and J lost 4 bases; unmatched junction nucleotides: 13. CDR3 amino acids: CASSPQTSGEPPYNEQFF. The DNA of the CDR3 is TGTGCCAGCAGCCCACAGACTAGCGGGGAGCCCCCTTACAATGAGCAGTTCTTC.

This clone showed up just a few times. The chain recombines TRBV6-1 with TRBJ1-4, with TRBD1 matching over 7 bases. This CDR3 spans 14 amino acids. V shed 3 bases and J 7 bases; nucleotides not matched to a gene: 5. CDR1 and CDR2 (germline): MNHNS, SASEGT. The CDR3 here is CASSETGLSEKLFF. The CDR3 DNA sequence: TGTGCCAGCAGTGAGACAGGGCTAAGTGAAAAACTGTTTTTT.

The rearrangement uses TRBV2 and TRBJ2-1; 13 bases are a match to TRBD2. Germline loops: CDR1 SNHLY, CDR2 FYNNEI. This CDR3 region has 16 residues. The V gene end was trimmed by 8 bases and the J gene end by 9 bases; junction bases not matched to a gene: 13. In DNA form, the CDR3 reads TGTGCCAGCGTCGGACTAGCGGGAGTGCAGACTAGTGAGCAGTTCTTC. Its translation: CASVGLAGVQTSEQFF.

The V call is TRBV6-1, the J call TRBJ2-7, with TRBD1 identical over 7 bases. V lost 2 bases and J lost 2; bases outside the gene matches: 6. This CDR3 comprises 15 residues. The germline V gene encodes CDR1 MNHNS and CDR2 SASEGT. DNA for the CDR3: TGTGCCAGCAGTGAACCCGGGACAGCCACCTACGAGCAGTACTTC. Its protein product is CASSEPGTATYEQYF.

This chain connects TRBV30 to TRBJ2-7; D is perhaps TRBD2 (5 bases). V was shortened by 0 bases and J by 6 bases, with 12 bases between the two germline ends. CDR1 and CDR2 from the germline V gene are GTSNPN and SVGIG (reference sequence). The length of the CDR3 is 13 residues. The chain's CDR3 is CAWSVRLGGEQYF. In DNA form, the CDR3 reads TGTGCCTGGAGTGTACGACTTGGAGGCGAGCAGTACTTC.

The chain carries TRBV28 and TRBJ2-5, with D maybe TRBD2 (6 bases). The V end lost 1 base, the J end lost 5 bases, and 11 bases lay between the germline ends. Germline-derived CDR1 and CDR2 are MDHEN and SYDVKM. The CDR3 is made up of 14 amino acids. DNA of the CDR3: TGTGCCAGCAGTTTATATGCGGCGGGGGAGACCCAGTACTTC. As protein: CASSLYAAGETQYF.

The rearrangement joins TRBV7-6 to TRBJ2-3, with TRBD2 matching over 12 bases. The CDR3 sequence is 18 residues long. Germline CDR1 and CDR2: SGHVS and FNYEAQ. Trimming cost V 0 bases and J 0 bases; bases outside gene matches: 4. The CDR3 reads CASSLAPGLAGSTDTQYF. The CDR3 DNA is TGTGCCAGCAGCTTAGCTCCCGGACTAGCGGGGAGCACAGATACGCAGTATTTT.

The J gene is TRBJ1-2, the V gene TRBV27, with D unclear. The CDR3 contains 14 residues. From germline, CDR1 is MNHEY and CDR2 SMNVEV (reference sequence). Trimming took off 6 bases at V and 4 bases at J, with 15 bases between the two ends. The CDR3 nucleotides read TGTGCCAGCAGGTCCTCGAACAGTTTCTATGGCTACACCTTC. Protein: CASRSSNSFYGYTF.

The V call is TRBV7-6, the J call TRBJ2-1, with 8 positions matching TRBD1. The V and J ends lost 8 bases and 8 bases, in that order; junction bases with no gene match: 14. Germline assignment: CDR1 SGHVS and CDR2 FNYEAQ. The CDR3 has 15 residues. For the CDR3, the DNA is TGTGCCAGCGCCCTCCGACAGGGGTGGAACGATGAGCAGTTCTTC. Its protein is CASALRQGWNDEQFF.

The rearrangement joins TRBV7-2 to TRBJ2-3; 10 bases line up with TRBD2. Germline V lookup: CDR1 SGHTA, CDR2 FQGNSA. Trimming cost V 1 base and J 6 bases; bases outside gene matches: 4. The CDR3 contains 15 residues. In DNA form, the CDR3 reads TGTGCCAGCAGCTTAGTGGCTAGCGGGGGTGATACGCAGTATTTT. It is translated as CASSLVASGGDTQYF.

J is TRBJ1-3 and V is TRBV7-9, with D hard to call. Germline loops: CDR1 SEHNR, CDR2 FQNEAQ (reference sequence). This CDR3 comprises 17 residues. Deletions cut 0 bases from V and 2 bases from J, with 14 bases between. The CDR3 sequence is CASSLAAMAGAGNTIYF. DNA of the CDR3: TGTGCCAGCAGCTTAGCGGCAATGGCGGGTGCTGGAAACACCATATATTTT.

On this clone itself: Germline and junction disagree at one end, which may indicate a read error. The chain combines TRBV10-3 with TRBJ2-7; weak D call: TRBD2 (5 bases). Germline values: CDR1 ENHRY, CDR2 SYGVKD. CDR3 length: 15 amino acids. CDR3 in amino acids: CAISSLTRVSNEQYF. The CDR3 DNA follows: TGTGCCATCAGTTCCCTCACTAGAGTCTCCAACGAGCAGTACTTC.

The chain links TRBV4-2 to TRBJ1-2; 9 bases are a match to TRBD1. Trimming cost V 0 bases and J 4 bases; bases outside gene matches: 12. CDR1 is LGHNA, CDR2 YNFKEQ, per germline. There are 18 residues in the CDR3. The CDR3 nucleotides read TGTGCCAGCAGCCAAGAGGAGCCGGGACAGGGTACTACCTATGGCTACACCTTC. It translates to CASSQEEPGQGTTYGYTF.

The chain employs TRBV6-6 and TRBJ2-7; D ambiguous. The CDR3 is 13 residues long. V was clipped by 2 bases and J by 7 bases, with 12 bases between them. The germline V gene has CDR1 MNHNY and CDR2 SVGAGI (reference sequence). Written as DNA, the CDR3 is TGTGCCAGCAGTTACGGCCAGGCTGGGGAGCAGTACTTC. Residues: CASSYGQAGEQYF.

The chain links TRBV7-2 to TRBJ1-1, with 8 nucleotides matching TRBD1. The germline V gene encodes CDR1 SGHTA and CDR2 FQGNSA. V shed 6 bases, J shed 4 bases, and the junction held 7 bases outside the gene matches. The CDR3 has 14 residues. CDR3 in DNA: TGTGCCAGCAGGGCCCCGGACAGGGCCACTGAAGCTTTCTTT. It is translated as CASRAPDRATEAFF.